Following are 19 T cell receptor beta chains from one sample sequenced in a study of CXCR3-negative and CXCR3-positive naive CD8 T cells. All TRB cDNA libraries came from 5' RACE performed with UMI labels. From the 5' RACE reads, TCRdb lists one entry per CDR3 protein and no DNA. Its table lists under 75,000 distinct CDR3 sequences. The sequenced sample was naive CXCR3- CD8+ T cells from blood. Subset of the sample: CD45RO-CCR7+CD27+CD95- naive CD8+ T cells lacking CXCR3 (TNR3-). These receptors came from a human donor in good health. Some clones in this sample may be carry-over from other donors' samples.

J is TRBJ2-5 and V is TRBV7-9; TCRdb selects TRBD1, and the lack of DNA leaves this call unchecked. The germline V gene encodes CDR1 SEHNR and CDR2 FQNEAQ (reference sequence). This CDR3 comprises 16 residues. CDR3 loop: CASSPGTVEVQETQYF.

The chain couples TRBV20-1 to TRBJ2-3; TCRdb returns TRBD1, unconfirmable since there is no DNA. The V gene's germline CDR1 is DFQATT and CDR2 SNEGSKA (reference sequence). The CDR3 length is 21 residues. The CDR3 region is CSARLLPVSGARGRAGDTQYF.

J is TRBJ1-1 and V is TRBV29-1; TCRdb's assignment of TRBD1 cannot be checked, as there is no DNA. Germline lookup yields CDR1 SQVTM and CDR2 ANQGSEA. The CDR3 consists of 14 residues. CDR3 region: CSVVGQGVNTEAFF.

The chain couples TRBV20-1 to TRBJ2-7; TCRdb names TRBD2, which stays unverified in the absence of DNA. This CDR3 spans 13 amino acids. CDR1 is DFQATT and CDR2 is SNEGSKA in the germline V gene (reference sequence). The CDR3 sequence is CSARAGGDYEQYF.

The rearrangement uses TRBV20-1 and TRBJ1-1; TCRdb picks TRBD1, but there is no DNA to check that call. The CDR3 has 15 residues. Germline V gene sequence: CDR1 DFQATT, CDR2 SNEGSKA (reference sequence). The CDR3 sequence: CSVEGGGWGKTEAFF.

The rearrangement links TRBV29-1 to TRBJ1-1. Germline V gene sequence: CDR1 SQVTM, CDR2 ANQGSEA. This CDR3 is 11 amino acids long. CDR3 sequence reads: CSVDSNTEAFF.

The V gene is TRBV5-8, the J gene TRBJ2-5; TCRdb calls TRBD1, which cannot be checked without DNA. CDR1 and CDR2 from the germline V gene are SGHTS and YDEGEE. The CDR3 length is 15 residues. Here the CDR3 reads CASSPGTAYQETQYF.

This sequence joins TRBV6-2 or TRBV6-3 and TRBJ2-1; the TCRdb call, TRBD1, lacks DNA for checking. Germline V CDR1 and CDR2: MNHEY, SVGEGT. This CDR3 is 14 amino acids long. CDR3 region: CASSYSGQYNEQFF.

The genes are TRBV4-3 and TRBJ2-3; lacking DNA, the TRBD1 call made by TCRdb goes unchecked. The CDR3 has 17 residues. Germline loops: CDR1 LGHNA, CDR2 YSLEER. This CDR3 reads CASSPRRTGGIPDTQYF.

The gene calls are TRBV7-8 and TRBJ2-3; TCRdb reports TRBD1, a call that lacks DNA to check it against. The germline gives CDR1 SGHVS, CDR2 FQNEAQ. The CDR3 sequence is 16 residues long. The CDR3 is CASSPDPGGLSDTQYF.

This sequence joins TRBV12-5 and TRBJ2-1. Germline CDR1 reads LGHNT; CDR2 reads FRNRAP. CDR3 length equals 13 residues. The chain's CDR3 is CASGLGNYNEQFF.

This sequence joins TRBV6-5 and TRBJ2-2; TCRdb's D gene call, TRBD2, goes unchecked for lack of DNA. CDR1 is MNHEY, CDR2 SVGAGI, per germline. The CDR3 totals 17 residues. The CDR3 reads CASSYSFSRANTGELFF.

The CDR3 reads CASSVARGGQENTGELFF. The chain joins TRBV9 to TRBJ2-2; TCRdb gives TRBD1 as the D gene, but with no DNA this cannot be confirmed. CDR1 is SGDLS and CDR2 is YYNGEE in the germline V gene. This CDR3 contains 18 residues. The full variable domain, its missing parts supplied by reference TRBV9 and TRBJ2-2, is DSGVTQTPKHLITATGQRVTLRCSPRSGDLSVYWYQQSLDQGLQFLIQYYNGEERAKGNILERFSAQQFPDLHSELNLSSLELGDSALYFCASSVARGGQENTGELFFGEGSRLTVL.

CDR3 protein: CASSLGARPTGELFF. This chain joins TRBV7-3 and TRBJ2-2; checking the TCRdb D call of TRBD1 is not possible without DNA. Per the germline V gene, CDR1 is SGHTA and CDR2 is FQGTGA. This CDR3 has 15 amino acids.

The chain is built from TRBV4-1 and TRBJ2-1; TCRdb indicates TRBD1, and absent DNA this call remains unverified. CDR1 is MGHRA, CDR2 YSYEKL, per germline. The CDR3 covers 13 residues. This CDR3 is CASSQPTVNEQFF.

The chain joins TRBV2 to TRBJ2-2; absent DNA, TCRdb's TRBD1 call cannot be checked. The germline V gene encodes CDR1 SNHLY and CDR2 FYNNEI. CDR3 size: 14 residues. The CDR3 sequence: CARGDRQNTGELFF.

The chain employs TRBV29-1 and TRBJ2-1; lacking DNA, the TRBD2 call made by TCRdb goes unchecked. Germline V gives CDR1 SQVTM, CDR2 ANQGSEA. CDR3 length: 14 residues. The chain's CDR3 is CSVATSGGFNEQFF.

This chain joins TRBV29-1 and TRBJ2-7; with no DNA, the TCRdb D assignment of TRBD1 cannot be verified. Germline CDR1 SQVTM, CDR2 ANQGSEA. The CDR3 is 16 amino acids. CDR3 sequence: CSVRQPQGAQGREQYF.

CDR3 loop: CATSVGTGAFYEQYF. The chain couples TRBV24-1 to TRBJ2-7; TCRdb names TRBD1, which stays unverified in the absence of DNA. There are 15 residues in the CDR3. The germline gives CDR1 KGHDR, CDR2 SFDVKD.